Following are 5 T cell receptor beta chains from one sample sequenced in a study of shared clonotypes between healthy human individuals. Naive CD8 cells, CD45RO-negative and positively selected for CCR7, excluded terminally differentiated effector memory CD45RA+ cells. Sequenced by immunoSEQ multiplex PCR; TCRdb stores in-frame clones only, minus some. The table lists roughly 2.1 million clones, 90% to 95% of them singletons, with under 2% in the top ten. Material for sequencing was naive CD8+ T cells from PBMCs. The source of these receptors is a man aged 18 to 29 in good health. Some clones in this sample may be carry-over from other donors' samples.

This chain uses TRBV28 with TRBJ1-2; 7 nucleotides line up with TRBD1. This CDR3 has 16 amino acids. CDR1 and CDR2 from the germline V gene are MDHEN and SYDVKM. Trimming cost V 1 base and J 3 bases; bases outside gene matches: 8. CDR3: CASSLSPKGADYGYTF. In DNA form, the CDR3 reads TGTGCCAGCAGTTTATCCCCCAAGGGGGCGGACTATGGCTACACCTTC.

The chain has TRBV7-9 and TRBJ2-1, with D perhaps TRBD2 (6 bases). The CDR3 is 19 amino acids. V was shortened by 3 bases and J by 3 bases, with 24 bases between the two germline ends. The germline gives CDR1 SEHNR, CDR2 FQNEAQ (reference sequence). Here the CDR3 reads CASSFERSRPGEGYNEQFF. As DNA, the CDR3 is TGTGCCAGCAGCTTCGAGCGATCTAGGCCGGGAGAGGGCTACAATGAGCAGTTCTTC.

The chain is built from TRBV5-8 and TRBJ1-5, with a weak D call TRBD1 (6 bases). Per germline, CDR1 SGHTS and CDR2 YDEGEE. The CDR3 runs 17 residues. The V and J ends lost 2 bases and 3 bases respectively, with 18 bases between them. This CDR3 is CASSFGGPRGSNQPQHF. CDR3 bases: TGTGCCAGCAGCTTTGGGGGGCCAAGGGGTTCCAATCAGCCCCAGCATTTT.

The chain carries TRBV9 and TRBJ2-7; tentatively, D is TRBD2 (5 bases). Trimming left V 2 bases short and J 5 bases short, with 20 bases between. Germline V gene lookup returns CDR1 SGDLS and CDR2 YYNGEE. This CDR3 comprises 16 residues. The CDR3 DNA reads TGTGCCAGCAGCGTCTCGGGTCCAACTAGTTTCAACGAGCAGTACTTC. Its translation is CASSVSGPTSFNEQYF.

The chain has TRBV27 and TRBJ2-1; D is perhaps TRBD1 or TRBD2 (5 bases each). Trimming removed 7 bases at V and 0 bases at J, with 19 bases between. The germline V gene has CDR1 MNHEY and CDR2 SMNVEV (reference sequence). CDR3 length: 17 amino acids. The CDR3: CASTGGPGAHSYNEQFF. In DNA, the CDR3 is TGTGCCAGCACGGGTGGCCCCGGGGCCCACTCCTACAATGAGCAGTTCTTC.